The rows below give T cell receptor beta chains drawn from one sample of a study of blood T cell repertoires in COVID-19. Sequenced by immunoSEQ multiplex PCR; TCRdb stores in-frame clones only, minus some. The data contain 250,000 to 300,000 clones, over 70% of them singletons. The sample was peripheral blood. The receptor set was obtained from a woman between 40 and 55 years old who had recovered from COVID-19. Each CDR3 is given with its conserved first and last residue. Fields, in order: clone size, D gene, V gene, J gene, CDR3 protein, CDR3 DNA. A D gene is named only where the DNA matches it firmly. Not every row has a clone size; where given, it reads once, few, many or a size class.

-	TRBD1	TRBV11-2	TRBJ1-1	CASSPGQGLKTEAFF	TGTGCCAGCAGCCCGGGACAGGGTTTGAAAACTGAAGCTTTCTTT
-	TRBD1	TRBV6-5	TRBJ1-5	CASRSGTGGDQPQHF	TGTGCCAGCAGATCCGGGACAGGGGGCGATCAGCCCCAGCATTTT
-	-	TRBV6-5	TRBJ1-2	CASNQQGSHGYTF	TGTGCCAGCAACCAACAGGGTTCCCATGGCTACACCTTC
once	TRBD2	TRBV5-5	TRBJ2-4	CASSAALAGPYIQYF	TGTGCCAGCAGCGCCGCCCTAGCGGGGCCATACATTCAGTACTTC
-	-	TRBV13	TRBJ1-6	CASSQGQNNSPLHF	TGTGCCAGCAGCCAGGGCCAGAATAATTCACCCCTCCACTTT
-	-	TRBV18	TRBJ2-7	CASSPSTSYEQYF	TGTGCCAGCTCACCATCCACTTCCTACGAGCAGTACTTC
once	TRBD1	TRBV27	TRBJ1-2	CASSLRPGQHGYTF	TGTGCCAGCAGTCTTAGACCGGGACAGCACGGCTACACCTTC
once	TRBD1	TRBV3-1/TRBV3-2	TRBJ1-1	CASSQWTGFGNTEAFF	TGTGCCAGCAGCCAATGGACAGGGTTTGGGAACACTGAAGCTTTCTTT
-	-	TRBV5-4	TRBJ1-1	CASSSIQGNTEAFF	TGTGCCAGCAGCTCGATACAGGGGAACACTGAAGCTTTCTTT
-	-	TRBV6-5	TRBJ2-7	CASSPLGAGSYEQYF	TGTGCCAGCAGCCCCCTTGGGGCAGGATCCTACGAGCAGTACTTC
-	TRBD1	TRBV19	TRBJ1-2	CASSREDRGYGYTF	TGTGCCAGTAGTCGGGAGGACAGGGGATATGGCTACACCTTC
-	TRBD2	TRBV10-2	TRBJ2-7	CASSRGGTYEQYF	TGCGCCAGCAGTCGGGGGGGAACCTACGAGCAGTACTTC
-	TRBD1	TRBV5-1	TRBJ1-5	CASSPTGGNQPQHF	TGCGCCAGCAGCCCCACAGGGGGTAATCAGCCCCAGCATTTT
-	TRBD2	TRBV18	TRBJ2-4	CASSPVASGGVAKNIQYF	TGTGCCAGCTCACCGGTAGCTAGCGGGGGGGTAGCCAAAAACATTCAGTACTTC
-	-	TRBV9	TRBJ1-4	CASSPTQGRSANEKLFF	TGTGCCAGCAGCCCAACGCAGGGGCGTTCGGCTAATGAAAAACTGTTTTTT
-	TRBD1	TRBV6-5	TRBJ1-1	CASSFQTGLTEAFF	TGTGCCAGCAGTTTCCAGACAGGGTTAACTGAAGCTTTCTTT
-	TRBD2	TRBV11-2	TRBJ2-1	CASIPLGAGGNEQFF	TGTGCCAGCATCCCCCTAGGGGCGGGGGGTAATGAGCAGTTCTTC
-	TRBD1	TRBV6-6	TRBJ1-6	CASRPDRFGSPLHF	TGTGCCAGCAGACCGGACAGGTTCGGCTCACCCCTCCACTTT
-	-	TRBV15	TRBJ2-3	CATSPSPGFPADTQYF	TGTGCCACCAGCCCTAGCCCCGGGTTCCCAGCAGATACGCAGTATTTT
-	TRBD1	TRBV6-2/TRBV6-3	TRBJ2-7	CASSYPGQGHYEQYF	TGTGCCAGCAGTTACCCCGGACAGGGGCACTACGAGCAGTACTTC
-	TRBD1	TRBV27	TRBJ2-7	CASSLGTGGIYEQYF	TGTGCCAGCAGTTTGGGGACAGGGGGCATCTACGAGCAGTACTTC
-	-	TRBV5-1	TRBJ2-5	CASSGGSGETQYF	TGCGCCAGCAGCGGGGGCTCGGGAGAGACCCAGTACTTC
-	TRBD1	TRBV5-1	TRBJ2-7	CASSTFSFRDRGRYEQYF	TGCGCCAGCAGCACCTTCAGCTTCCGGGACAGGGGGCGATACGAGCAGTACTTC
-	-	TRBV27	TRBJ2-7	CASSLMAVNEQYF	TGTGCCAGCAGTTTAATGGCAGTCAACGAGCAGTACTTC
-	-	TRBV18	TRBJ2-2	CASSPVGDGELFF	TGTGCCAGCTCACCGGTAGGGGACGGGGAGCTGTTTTTT
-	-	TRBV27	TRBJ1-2	CASSLHTRGGVYGGYTF	TGTGCCAGCAGTTTGCACACCCGCGGGGGGGTTTACGGAGGCTACACCTTC
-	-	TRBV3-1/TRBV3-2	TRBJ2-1	CASSQPLPGHGFEQFF	TGTGCCAGCAGCCAACCGTTACCGGGACACGGATTTGAGCAGTTCTTC
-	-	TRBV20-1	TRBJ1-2	CSASPSPANYGYTF	TGCAGTGCTAGTCCCTCTCCCGCTAACTATGGCTACACCTTC
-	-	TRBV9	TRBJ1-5	CASSVTPNQPQHF	TGTGCCAGCAGCGTGACTCCAAATCAGCCCCAGCATTTT
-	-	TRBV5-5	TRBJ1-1	CASSLGLFRVVSTEAFF	TGTGCCAGCAGCTTGGGTCTATTTAGAGTCGTAAGCACTGAAGCTTTCTTT
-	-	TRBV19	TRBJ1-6	CASSMETENSPLHF	TGTGCCAGTAGTATGGAGACGGAGAATTCACCCCTCCACTTT
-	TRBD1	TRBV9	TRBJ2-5	CASSQIGTGGRETQYF	TGTGCCAGCAGCCAAATCGGGACAGGGGGCAGGGAGACCCAGTACTTC
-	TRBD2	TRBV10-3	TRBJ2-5	CAISESPLAGGGETQYF	TGTGCCATCAGTGAGTCACCACTAGCGGGGGGCGGTGAGACCCAGTACTTC
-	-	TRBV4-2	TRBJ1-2	CASSPSNTNYGYTF	TGTGCCAGCAGCCCTTCTAATACTAACTATGGCTACACCTTC
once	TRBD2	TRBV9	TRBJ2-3	CASSVGSGGAIDTQYF	TGTGCCAGCAGCGTAGGTAGCGGGGGGGCCATAGATACGCAGTATTTT
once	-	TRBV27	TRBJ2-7	CASSLAGAFYEQYF	TGTGCCAGCAGTTTGGCGGGGGCATTCTACGAGCAGTACTTC
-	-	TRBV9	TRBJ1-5	CASSPHSDTNQPQHF	TGTGCCAGCAGCCCCCATTCAGACACCAATCAGCCCCAGCATTTT
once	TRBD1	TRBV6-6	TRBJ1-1	CASRYRGLNTEAFF	TGTGCCAGCAGGTACAGGGGGCTTAACACTGAAGCTTTCTTT
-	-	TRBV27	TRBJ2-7	CASSSQPDGRGHEQYF	TGTGCCAGCAGTTCACAGCCGGATGGCAGGGGCCACGAGCAGTACTTC
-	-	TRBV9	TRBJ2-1	CASSASSEWNEQFF	TGTGCCAGCAGCGCTAGTAGCGAGTGGAATGAGCAGTTCTTC
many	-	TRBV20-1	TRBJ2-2	CSAPSGGELFF	TGCAGTGCGCCCTCGGGCGGGGAGCTGTTTTTT
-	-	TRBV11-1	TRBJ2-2	CASTAKHTNTGELFF	TGTGCCAGCACCGCCAAGCATACGAACACCGGGGAGCTGTTTTTT
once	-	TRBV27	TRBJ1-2	CASSLSPGLGGYTF	TGTGCCAGCAGTTTATCGCCGGGGTTGGGAGGCTACACCTTC
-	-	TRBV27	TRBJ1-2	CASSLSGGAGGYTF	TGTGCCAGCAGTTTATCGGGGGGGGCTGGTGGCTACACCTTC
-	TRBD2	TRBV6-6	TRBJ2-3	CASSLQWPSGGTDTQYF	TGTGCCAGCAGTCTTCAGTGGCCTAGCGGGGGCACAGATACGCAGTATTTT
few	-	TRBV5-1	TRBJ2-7	CASSLPGTPNYEQYF	TGCGCCAGCAGCTTACCCGGGACACCCAATTACGAGCAGTACTTC
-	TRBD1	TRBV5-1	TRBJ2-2	CATSPPTGKTNTGELFF	TGCGCCACCTCCCCTCCGACAGGGAAGACGAACACCGGGGAGCTGTTTTTT
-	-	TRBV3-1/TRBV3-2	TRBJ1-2	CASSQAPTVSYGYTF	TGTGCCAGCAGCCAAGCTCCGACAGTCTCTTATGGCTACACCTTC
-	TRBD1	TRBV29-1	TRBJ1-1	CSATGTVREAFF	TGCAGCGCCACTGGGACAGTACGCGAAGCTTTCTTT
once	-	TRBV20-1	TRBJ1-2	CSATARGYTF	TGCAGTGCGACGGCGAGGGGCTACACCTTC
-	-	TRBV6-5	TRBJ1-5	CASRKGKYSNQPQHF	TGTGCCAGCAGAAAGGGGAAGTATAGCAATCAGCCCCAGCATTTT
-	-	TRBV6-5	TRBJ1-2	CASSYAGPGYGYTF	TGTGCCAGCAGTTATGCGGGTCCGGGCTATGGCTACACCTTC
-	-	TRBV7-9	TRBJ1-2	CASSFSQNDYTF	TGTGCCAGCAGCTTTTCACAGAATGACTACACCTTC
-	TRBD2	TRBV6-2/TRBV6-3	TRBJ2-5	CASSHSGLAGEETQYF	TGTGCCAGCAGCCACTCCGGGCTAGCGGGGGAAGAGACCCAGTACTTC
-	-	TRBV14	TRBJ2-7	CASSQGELREQYF	TGTGCCAGCAGCCAAGGGGAGTTACGGGAGCAGTACTTC
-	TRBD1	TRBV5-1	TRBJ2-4	CASSLQGVAKNIQYF	TGCGCCAGCAGCTTGCAGGGGGTGGCCAAAAACATTCAGTACTTC
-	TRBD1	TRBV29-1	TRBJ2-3	CSVEWTGGSDTQYF	TGCAGCGTTGAATGGACAGGGGGGTCAGATACGCAGTATTTT